This TCR beta chain was sequenced for a study of T cells after posttransplantation cyclophosphamide. General observations from the study: Recipient CMV seropositivity and CMV reactivation strongly tracked TRB clonality. Blood and skin or GI T cell repertoires showed limited TRB overlap.

Notes on this clone: Its target is not known.

The table came from immunoSEQ multiplex PCR; TCRdb's copy has only in-frame clones and leaves some out. The data hold 5,500 to 8,000 clones, with approximately 94% observed a single time. Cyclophosphamide on days +3 and +4 followed busulfan-fludarabine conditioning and a marrow graft. The source is a male patient aged 55 to 70 who received an allogeneic stem cell transplant from a related donor and was CMV-positive. The graft donor may account for some of the T cells. Sequences were derived from CD8+ T cells sorted from blood, sampled after allogeneic stem cell transplant with posttransplant cyclophosphamide.

CDR3 residues: CASSYAGRPDGYTF. CDR3 sequence (DNA): TGTGCCAGCAGTTACGCAGGGCGGCCGGATGGCTACACCTTC. The chain has TRBV6-5 and TRBJ1-2; the D gene is possibly TRBD1 (5 bases). Germline-derived CDR1 and CDR2 are MNHEY and SVGAGI. The CDR3 contains 14 residues. The V end lost 2 bases, the J end lost 6 bases, and 13 bases lay between the germline ends.